These T cell receptor beta chains were read from a single sample in a study of OX40 agonist ivuxolimab in advanced cancers. Here immunoSEQ multiplex PCR was the method, and the copy in TCRdb shows in-frame clones only, minus some. The sample contains tens of thousands of clones, approximately 81% of which appear only once. Sequenced here: CD4+ or CD8+ T cells sorted from blood, sampled in a trial of the OX40 agonist ivuxolimab. These TCRs come from an adult with an advanced solid tumor such as melanoma, head and neck, liver or kidney cancer. CDR3s include the opening cysteine and the closing phenylalanine or tryptophan. The order of the fields is D gene, J gene, clone size, V gene, CDR3 protein, CDR3 DNA. D genes are given only for firm matches. Size is stated for part of the rows, as once, few or many counts, or as a class when the clone is expanded.

d_gene: -; j_gene: TRBJ2-1; abundance: few; v_gene: TRBV29-1; CDR3aa: CSVEDGGANEQFF; CDR3nt: TGCAGCGTTGAAGACGGGGGAGCGAATGAGCAGTTCTTC
d_gene: TRBD1; j_gene: TRBJ1-1; abundance: -; v_gene: TRBV5-1; CDR3aa: CASRSGTGGFGNTEAFF; CDR3nt: TGCGCCAGCAGGTCCGGGACAGGGGGCTTTGGGAACACTGAAGCTTTCTTT
d_gene: TRBD2; j_gene: TRBJ2-7; abundance: -; v_gene: TRBV6-5; CDR3aa: CASSYLSGSYEQYF; CDR3nt: TGTGCCAGCAGTTACCTTAGCGGGAGTTACGAGCAGTACTTC
d_gene: -; j_gene: TRBJ1-2; abundance: -; v_gene: TRBV28; CDR3aa: CAAGERIGYTF; CDR3nt: TGTGCCGCGGGGGAGAGAATAGGCTACACCTTC
d_gene: -; j_gene: TRBJ2-1; abundance: -; v_gene: TRBV29-1; CDR3aa: CSVEQRALVEQFF; CDR3nt: TGCAGCGTTGAACAGCGGGCGTTAGTTGAGCAGTTCTTC
d_gene: TRBD1; j_gene: TRBJ2-1; abundance: -; v_gene: TRBV13; CDR3aa: CASSTRTGHEQFF; CDR3nt: TGTGCCAGCAGCACCCGGACAGGGCATGAGCAGTTCTTC
d_gene: -; j_gene: TRBJ2-7; abundance: few; v_gene: TRBV29-1; CDR3aa: CSVVRSDEQYF; CDR3nt: TGCAGCGTTGTCCGGTCTGACGAGCAGTACTTC
d_gene: -; j_gene: TRBJ2-6; abundance: -; v_gene: TRBV7-8; CDR3aa: CASSHRYGIGGVSGANVLTF; CDR3nt: TGTGCCAGCAGCCATCGCTACGGCATCGGCGGGGTTTCTGGGGCCAACGTCCTGACTTTC
d_gene: -; j_gene: TRBJ1-3; abundance: -; v_gene: TRBV2; CDR3aa: CASSGMTGNTIYF; CDR3nt: TGTGCCAGCAGTGGCATGACGGGAAACACCATATATTTT
d_gene: -; j_gene: TRBJ2-7; abundance: -; v_gene: TRBV11-1; CDR3aa: CASSSDRGEYEQYF; CDR3nt: TGTGCCAGCAGTTCGGACCGGGGCGAGTACGAGCAGTACTTC
d_gene: -; j_gene: TRBJ2-3; abundance: -; v_gene: TRBV30; CDR3aa: CACGRGKDTQYF; CDR3nt: TGTGCCTGCGGCAGGGGAAAAGATACGCAGTATTTT
d_gene: TRBD2; j_gene: TRBJ2-7; abundance: -; v_gene: TRBV4-1; CDR3aa: CASSQPTLVAGGRYEQYF; CDR3nt: TGCGCCAGCAGCCAACCGACTCTTGTAGCGGGAGGAAGATACGAGCAGTACTTC
d_gene: -; j_gene: TRBJ2-6; abundance: -; v_gene: TRBV9; CDR3aa: CASSAAGANVLTF; CDR3nt: TGTGCCAGCAGCGCAGCTGGGGCCAACGTCCTGACTTTC
d_gene: TRBD2; j_gene: TRBJ2-1; abundance: once; v_gene: TRBV7-8; CDR3aa: CASSPRTSRLVEQFF; CDR3nt: TGTGCCAGCAGCCCCCGGACTAGCAGGTTGGTTGAGCAGTTCTTC
d_gene: -; j_gene: TRBJ1-4; abundance: -; v_gene: TRBV6-1; CDR3aa: CASRRRDGEKLFF; CDR3nt: TGTGCCAGCAGGCGAAGGGACGGCGAAAAACTGTTTTTT
d_gene: TRBD1; j_gene: TRBJ1-5; abundance: -; v_gene: TRBV6-1; CDR3aa: CASSGGIGQGSNQPQHF; CDR3nt: TGTGCCAGCAGTGGAGGGATTGGACAGGGTAGCAATCAGCCCCAGCATTTT
d_gene: -; j_gene: TRBJ1-1; abundance: -; v_gene: TRBV2; CDR3aa: CASTPQGWGTEAFF; CDR3nt: TGTGCCAGCACCCCACAGGGTTGGGGCACTGAAGCTTTCTTT
d_gene: -; j_gene: TRBJ1-5; abundance: -; v_gene: TRBV15; CDR3aa: CATSLQGSQPQHF; CDR3nt: TGTGCCACTTCACTCCAGGGAAGTCAGCCCCAGCATTTT
d_gene: -; j_gene: TRBJ2-7; abundance: -; v_gene: TRBV13; CDR3aa: CASSTGPVSYEQYF; CDR3nt: TGTGCCAGCAGCACAGGGCCGGTGTCCTACGAGCAGTACTTC
d_gene: TRBD2; j_gene: TRBJ2-1; abundance: -; v_gene: TRBV19; CDR3aa: CASRRGTSGEQFF; CDR3nt: TGTGCCAGTAGGCGAGGGACTAGCGGCGAGCAGTTCTTC
d_gene: -; j_gene: TRBJ1-3; abundance: -; v_gene: TRBV6-6; CDR3aa: CASRAGTLGNTIYF; CDR3nt: TGTGCCAGCAGAGCCGGGACCTTGGGGAACACCATATATTTT
d_gene: TRBD1; j_gene: TRBJ1-2; abundance: -; v_gene: TRBV2; CDR3aa: CASGIRQGQSYGYTF; CDR3nt: TGTGCCAGCGGGATTCGACAGGGACAGAGCTATGGCTACACCTTC
d_gene: -; j_gene: TRBJ2-1; abundance: -; v_gene: TRBV15; CDR3aa: CATSRPDSGSFEQFF; CDR3nt: TGTGCCACCAGCAGACCGGACTCTGGATCCTTTGAGCAGTTCTTC
d_gene: TRBD1; j_gene: TRBJ1-4; abundance: -; v_gene: TRBV7-3; CDR3aa: CASSHRGHNEKLFF; CDR3nt: TGTGCCAGCAGCCACAGGGGGCACAATGAAAAACTGTTTTTT
d_gene: TRBD2; j_gene: TRBJ2-1; abundance: once; v_gene: TRBV4-1; CDR3aa: CASSRVLAGTSGSGSYNEQFF; CDR3nt: TGCGCCAGCAGCCGCGTTCTCGCCGGGACTAGCGGGAGCGGGAGCTACAATGAGCAGTTCTTC
d_gene: -; j_gene: TRBJ1-1; abundance: -; v_gene: TRBV11-2; CDR3aa: CASSLDAVNTEAFF; CDR3nt: TGTGCCAGCAGCTTAGATGCAGTGAACACTGAAGCTTTCTTT
d_gene: -; j_gene: TRBJ2-5; abundance: -; v_gene: TRBV6-1; CDR3aa: CASSDAGVFGETQYF; CDR3nt: TGTGCCAGCAGTGACGCAGGGGTCTTCGGAGAGACCCAGTACTTC
d_gene: TRBD1; j_gene: TRBJ2-5; abundance: -; v_gene: TRBV27; CDR3aa: CASSLSTTSTGPQVRHKYF; CDR3nt: TGTGCCAGCAGTTTATCGACCACCTCGACAGGGCCCCAGGTGAGGCACAAGTACTTC
d_gene: TRBD1; j_gene: TRBJ2-7; abundance: -; v_gene: TRBV7-6; CDR3aa: CASSLAQDRVHEQYF; CDR3nt: TGTGCCAGCAGCTTAGCGCAGGACAGGGTGCACGAGCAGTACTTC
d_gene: -; j_gene: TRBJ2-3; abundance: -; v_gene: TRBV14; CDR3aa: CASSQDRGLRKYF; CDR3nt: TGTGCCAGCAGCCAAGATAGGGGACTGAGGAAGTATTTT
d_gene: TRBD1; j_gene: TRBJ1-4; abundance: -; v_gene: TRBV28; CDR3aa: CASTGTGSTNEKLFF; CDR3nt: TGTGCCAGCACCGGGACAGGATCAACTAATGAAAAACTGTTTTTT